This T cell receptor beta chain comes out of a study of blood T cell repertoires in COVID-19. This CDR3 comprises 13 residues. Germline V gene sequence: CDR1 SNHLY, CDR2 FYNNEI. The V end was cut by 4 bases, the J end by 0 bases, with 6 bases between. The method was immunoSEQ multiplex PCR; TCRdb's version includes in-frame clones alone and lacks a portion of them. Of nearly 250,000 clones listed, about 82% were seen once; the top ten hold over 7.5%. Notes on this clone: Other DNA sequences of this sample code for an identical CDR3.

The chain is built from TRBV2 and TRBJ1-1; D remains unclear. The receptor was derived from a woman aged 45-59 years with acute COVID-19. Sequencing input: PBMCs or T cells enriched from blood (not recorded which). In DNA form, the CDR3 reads TGTGCCAGCAGTGTTCAGATGAACACTGAAGCTTTCTTT. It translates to CASSVQMNTEAFF.